This T cell receptor beta chain was profiled in a study of cytomegalovirus exposure and HLA in healthy donors (dated by TCRdb to 2017 to 2019). A note on the overall study: According to an earlier analysis of a few hundred of the donors, about 179 million T cells yielded approximately 120 million unique TCR beta sequences and about 300 Gb of sequence data. Typing coverage differed by locus: A, B, C, DRB1 and DQB1 were typed in roughly 620-630 donors, DQA1 in 500 to 550, DPA1 in some 610, and DPB1 in 400 to 490. A later analysis re-examined previously published TCR beta repertoires from roughly 650 donors and added high-resolution HLA genotyping to investigate patterns of TCR occurrence. Rather than drawing on any new phenotypic data, the later analysis identified candidate immune exposures from TCR beta sequences and the way those sequences occurred across donors. The genetic ancestry cluster associated with self-reported Caucasian donors included 70% to 85% of the 350 to 500 genotyped donors. The study was designed to test whether signatures of past pathogen exposure could be identified by cataloging public T cell receptors. Across about 370 genotyped donors of the cohort, an average of approximately 240,000 unique TCR beta nucleotide sequences per donor were sequenced, and roughly 17% of those sequences were non-productive. A later genetic analysis took genome-wide SNP genotypes for about 55% of the roughly 670 donors and used that subset as a discovery cohort. About 300 gigabases of sequencing data and approximately 85 million unique TCR sequences were included in an early release covering several hundred HLA-typed donors. Every discovery cohort repertoire had been produced on one sequencing platform. Because of strong linkage in the cohort, roughly five DR-DQ haplotypes were treated as single units for association and clustering. HLA typing covered class I and class II loci at four-digit resolution. Donor age, sex, ethnicity and CMV serostatus were collected together with the repertoire data. Besides the first cohort of around 670 subjects, a separate validation cohort made up of over a hundred different subjects was used. An earlier analysis of 450 to 750 of the donors used high-throughput TCR beta sequencing to judge whether each TCR beta V gene segment behaved as functional or pseudogenic. The study used immunosequencing to profile the T cell repertoires of about 670 subjects and linked those repertoires to cytomegalovirus serostatus. High-throughput TCR immunosequencing, statistical association of individual TCRs with disease status, and machine learning were combined to predict cytomegalovirus infection status.

The CDR3 contains 15 residues, cysteine and phenylalanine counted. Just the 45-base CDR3 DNA is kept, in frame starting at base 1. The germline V gene supplies CDR1 KGHSH and CDR2 LQKENI. V drops 4 bases and J drops 2 bases, leaving 12 bases in between. The cohort consisted of hundreds of healthy bone marrow donors. All cohort members were sampled while nominally healthy, although unrecorded immune exposures were likely present. The donor tested CMV seropositive and was one of the 289 seropositive cohort members. Each donor provided a peripheral blood sample, and peripheral blood mononuclear cells were used for TCR beta sequencing. The Qiagen DNeasy Blood Extraction Kit was used to extract genomic DNA from the blood cell samples. Comments on this clone: This receptor's antigen is unknown. No base quality information exists; no much larger clone differs at one position.

Findings and caveats that apply to the study as a whole: Because HLA typing was unavailable for some donors at each locus, only the typed subset was used in association tests. Cytomegalovirus status was reported to be diagnosed by the classifier with high specificity and sensitivity in both the original and validation cohorts. In an earlier analysis of about 540 of the donors, most TCR beta V segments were observed in productive rearrangements about 87% or about 30% of the time, broadly matching IMGT annotations. Correlated functional status among segregating V segments might be attributable to linkage disequilibrium, but an unknown experimental factor could not be ruled out. About 17 rarely observed V segments, including chromosome 9 orphons, were excluded from the earlier analysis of a few hundred of the donors because counts were too low. A further reported finding was that TCR beta sequences accurately predicted the HLA-A and HLA-B alleles for most subjects in the first cohort. Some IMGT-functional V segments, including TRBV6-2 and TRBV6-3, could not be told apart with the 87-base-pair reads, so those segments were excluded. In a later analysis, HLA-associated TCR beta chains were found to be more clonally expanded and to have lower generation probabilities than equally common non-associated chains. Assigning TCR associations to individual alleles was difficult when HLA alleles, especially DR and DQ, strongly co-occurred. In a later analysis, 16,951 TCR beta sequences were associated with specific HLA alleles at a false discovery rate of 0.05. In the study, 150 to 200 TCR beta chains were listed as associated with cytomegalovirus. A cluster of highly shared sequence variants was judged likely to be a technical artifact of the sequencing pipeline. In vitro tests confirmed that a few of the cytomegalovirus-associated TCR beta chains recognize cytomegalovirus antigens. For the cohort, immune exposure information was limited to CMV serostatus. Most TCR sequences were observed very rarely across donors, whereas some public TCRs were present in many individuals. In a later analysis, most CMV-associated TCR beta chains were found to appear HLA-restricted, with HLA associations seemingly driven largely by CMV exposure. In this cohort, only TCR beta chains were sequenced, and detectable features were limited by the absence of alpha or paired-chain data. In a later analysis, TCR association rates were found to vary across HLA loci, with the most associated TCRs seen for DRB1 alleles and the fewest for HLA-C alleles. A later analysis reported that several top co-occurrence clusters appeared linked to parvovirus B19, influenza, CMV and Epstein-Barr virus. According to a later genetic analysis, donors in an Asian-associated ancestry cluster had fewer N-insertions in productive TCRs than the roughly 670-donor mean. In a later genetic analysis, a missense DCLRE1C variant was associated with V-gene and J-gene trimming of TCR beta chains, and the association was replicated in an independent cohort. The presence/absence analyses assumed that sequencing depth was roughly uniform across donors, and that assumption may not be true. The authors suggested that the approach could potentially be extended to other disease states and immunological phenotypes.

To prepare the library, the immunoSEQ multiplex PCR assay was applied. A mixture of 60 forward primers for TCR Vbeta segments and 13 reverse primers for TCR Jbeta segments was used in the multiplex PCR. The CDR3 region of rearranged TCR beta genes was amplified from genomic DNA with a multiplex PCR assay. On the Illumina HiSeq System, the amplified TCR beta libraries were sequenced as 87-base-pair reads. The paper's processing steps were these. In a later analysis, tens of millions of unique TCR beta chains were counted across the 690 or so repertoires, and roughly 11 million of these chains were shared by at least two donors. A nearest-neighbor algorithm error-corrected the raw reads and collapsed the reads into unique sequences, merging closely related sequences to remove PCR and sequencing errors. V, D and J gene segments were assigned by aligning CDR3 sequences to IMGT reference sequences. Each retained sequence needed at least a six-nucleotide match to both a V gene segment and a J gene segment. A rearrangement was called productive if the CDR3 had no stop codons and remained in frame with V and J, and every other rearrangement was called non-productive. Following IMGT convention, CDR3 was defined as the stretch from the second conserved V-encoded cysteine to the conserved J-encoded phenylalanine. In an earlier analysis of more than 550 of the donors, sequences lacking an unambiguous match to a single V gene segment were excluded. In an earlier analysis of more than 500 of the donors, a V segment was called functional when productive rearrangements were above 56.7%, and segregating when the standard deviation between donors exceeded 5%. A statistical classification framework was developed to diagnose cytomegalovirus status using the catalog of TCR beta chain sequences. V and J gene assignment, in a later analysis, came from comparing TCR nucleotide sequences with IMGT/GENE-DB human TR gene sequences. In a later analysis, CDR3 sequences and most-parsimonious VDJ recombination scenarios were assigned using the TCRdist pipeline. A later analysis defined each TCR beta chain by its CDR3 amino acid sequence plus V-gene family, and excluded reads lacking a unique V-gene family. A later analysis removed 500 to 650 highly shared, low-generation-probability nucleotide sequences to deal with suspected cross-contamination and a sequencing artifact. In a later analysis, a clonal expansion index was calculated for each public chain from normalized within-repertoire ranks of inferred template counts. A later analysis computed generation probabilities with a VDJ recombination model fitted to out-of-frame rearrangements, and checked the results against IGoR. In a later analysis, TCR-TCR, TCR-HLA and TCR-CMV co-occurrence was scored with hypergeometric tests, and a repertoire-size bias correction was applied to TCR pairs. False discovery rates were estimated in a later analysis by permuting HLA or CMV assignments 20 times. In a later analysis, co-occurring TCRs were grouped using DBSCAN, with TCRdist sequence similarity added in when clustering inside HLA-allele-positive subsets. For co-occurrence clustering, repertoires with fewer than 30,000 or more than 120,000 public chains were excluded, along with four or five repertoires with anomalous nucleotide sharing. What TCRdb holds here is the immuneACCESS table cut down to in-frame rearrangements. Part of the clones is not present; checked against another copy, under half of the missing clones reflect an unresolved V gene, and the others are unexplained. The V and J calls and clone size come from that table; D and trimming were worked out from the DNA. For this sample the table gives roughly 98,000 clones, of which around 80% were detected only once. Clones ranked in the top ten supply approximately 11% of the sample.

The chain links TRBV18 with TRBJ2-1; the D gene is perhaps TRBD1, from 6 matching bases. The source material was PBMCs. The sequence came from a young man in good health and CMV-seropositive. The nucleotides read TGTGCCAGCTCACGATCAGGGGTCCCCTACAATGAGCAGTTCTTC. The translation is CASSRSGVPYNEQFF.